This T cell receptor beta chain was identified during a study of blood T cell dynamics during melanoma immunotherapy. About the research overall: Metastatic melanoma patients received first-line pembrolizumab or nivolumab plus ipilimumab.

The protocol was immunoSEQ multiplex PCR, while the TCRdb copy is restricted to in-frame clones and leaves out a portion. The data contain about 6,200 clones, about 82% of them singletons. The sample's time point: week 3, after first cycle of checkpoint inhibitor. Blood was drawn before treatment and at week 3 after checkpoint blockade. Prior systemic cancer therapy, immunosuppressant use and other active malignancies excluded patients. V was pared by 6 bases and J by 1 base, with 10 bases of the junction left unmatched. Germline V CDR1 and CDR2: LNHDA, SQIVND (reference sequence). The CDR3 loop spans 16 amino acids. As concerns this clone: Its antigen remains unknown.

General study points: Unlike progressors, later disease-control patients had W3 repertoires gaining clonality or diversity.

This receptor was taken from a human donor with melanoma. V gene TRBV19 combines with J gene TRBJ1-1, with 8 bases fitting TRBD1. The input for sequencing was blood, taken from a patient treated with checkpoint blockade. The CDR3 bases are TGTGCCAGTAGCGAAGGACAGGGAACGGGGAACACTGAAGCTTTCTTT. It is translated as CASSEGQGTGNTEAFF.